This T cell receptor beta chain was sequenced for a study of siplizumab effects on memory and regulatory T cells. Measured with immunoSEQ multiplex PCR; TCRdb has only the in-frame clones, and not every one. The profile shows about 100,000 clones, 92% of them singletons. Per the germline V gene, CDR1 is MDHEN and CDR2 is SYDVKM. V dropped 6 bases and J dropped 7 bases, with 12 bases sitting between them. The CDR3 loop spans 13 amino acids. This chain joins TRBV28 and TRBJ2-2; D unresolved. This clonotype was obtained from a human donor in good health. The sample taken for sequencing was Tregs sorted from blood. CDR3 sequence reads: CASSPQALGELFF. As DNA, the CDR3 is TGTGCCAGCAGCCCCCAAGCCCTCGGGGAGCTGTTTTTT.